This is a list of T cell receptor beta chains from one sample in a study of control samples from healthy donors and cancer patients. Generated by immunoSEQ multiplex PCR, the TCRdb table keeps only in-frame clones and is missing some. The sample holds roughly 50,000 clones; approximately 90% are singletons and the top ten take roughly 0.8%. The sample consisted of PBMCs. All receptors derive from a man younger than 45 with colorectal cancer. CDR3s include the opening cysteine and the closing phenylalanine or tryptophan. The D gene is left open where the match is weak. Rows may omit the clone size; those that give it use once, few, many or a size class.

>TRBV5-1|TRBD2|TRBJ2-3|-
CASRLTSILGDTQYF
TGCGCCAGCAGGTTGACTAGCATATTAGGGGATACGCAGTATTTT
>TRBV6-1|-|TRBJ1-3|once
CASSVGLGGLGNTIYF
TGTGCCAGCAGTGTGGGCTTGGGGGGGCTTGGAAACACCATATATTTT
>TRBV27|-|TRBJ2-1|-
CASSTNSGFYNEQFF
TGTGCCAGCAGCACCAATAGCGGATTTTACAATGAGCAGTTCTTC
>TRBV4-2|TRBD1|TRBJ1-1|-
CASSHHSTGLVEAFF
TGTGCCAGCAGCCACCACTCGACAGGGCTGGTTGAAGCTTTCTTT
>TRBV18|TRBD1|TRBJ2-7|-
CASSPQRTGSGGGEQYF
TGTGCCAGCTCCCCGCAAAGGACAGGGAGTGGAGGAGGCGAGCAGTACTTC
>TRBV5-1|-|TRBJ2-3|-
CASSQANRALPSHTDTQYF
TGCGCCAGCAGCCAAGCGAACAGGGCCCTTCCCTCTCACACAGATACGCAGTATTTT
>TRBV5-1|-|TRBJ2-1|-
CASSLTQDFRNEQFF
TGCGCCAGCAGCTTGACCCAGGATTTTAGAAATGAGCAGTTCTTC
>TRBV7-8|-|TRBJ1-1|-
CASRLGWNTEAFF
TGTGCCAGCAGGCTCGGGTGGAACACTGAAGCTTTCTTT
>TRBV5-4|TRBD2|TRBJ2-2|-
CASSSWGLAGGAGELFF
TGTGCCAGCAGCTCATGGGGACTAGCGGGGGGCGCCGGGGAGCTGTTTTTT
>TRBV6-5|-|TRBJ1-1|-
CASSYGRPTEAFF
TGTGCCAGCAGTTACGGCAGACCCACTGAAGCTTTCTTT
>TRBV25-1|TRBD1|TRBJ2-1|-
CASSGRTGRDEQFF
TGTGCCAGCAGTGGCCGGACAGGAAGGGATGAGCAGTTCTTC
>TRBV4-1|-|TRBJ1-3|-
CASSQGRQGKRGNTIYF
TGCGCCAGCAGCCAAGGCCGCCAGGGCAAACGCGGAAACACCATATATTTT
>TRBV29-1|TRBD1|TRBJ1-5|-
CSAGDSLNQPQHF
TGCAGCGCTGGGGACAGCCTCAATCAGCCCCAGCATTTT
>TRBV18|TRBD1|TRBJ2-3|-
CASSPPPGTGGTDTQYF
TGTGCCAGCTCACCACCTCCCGGGACAGGGGGCACAGATACGCAGTATTTT
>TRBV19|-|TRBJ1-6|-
CASSIRENNSPLHF
TGTGCCAGTAGTATAAGGGAGAATAATTCACCCCTCCACTTT
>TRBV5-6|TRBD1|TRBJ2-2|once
CASSVPGQGGGELFF
TGTGCCAGCAGCGTACCGGGACAGGGGGGCGGGGAGCTGTTTTTT
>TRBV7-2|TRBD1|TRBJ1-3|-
CASSPQDRGSGNTIYF
TGTGCCAGCAGCCCCCAGGACAGGGGCTCTGGAAACACCATATATTTT
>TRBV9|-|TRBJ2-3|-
CASSVGPSPSTDTQYF
TGTGCCAGCAGCGTAGGGCCCTCCCCAAGCACAGATACGCAGTATTTT
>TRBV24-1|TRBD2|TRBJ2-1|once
CATSDPGLAGNETYNEQFF
TGTGCCACCAGTGATCCGGGACTAGCGGGGAATGAGACCTACAATGAGCAGTTCTTC
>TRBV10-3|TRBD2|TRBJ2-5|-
CAIRASGYQETQYF
TGTGCCATCAGGGCTAGCGGTTACCAAGAGACCCAGTACTTC
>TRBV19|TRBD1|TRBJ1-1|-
CASRPLQGATEAFF
TGTGCCAGTAGACCCCTCCAGGGGGCCACTGAAGCTTTCTTT
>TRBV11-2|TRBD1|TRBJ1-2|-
CASSWGQNYGYTF
TGTGCCAGCAGTTGGGGACAGAACTATGGCTACACCTTC
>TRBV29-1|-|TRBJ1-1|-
CSVVPGRANTEAFF
TGCAGCGTTGTGCCGGGCCGGGCGAACACTGAAGCTTTCTTT
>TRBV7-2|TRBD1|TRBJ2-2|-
CASSLPGQGRTGELFF
TGTGCCAGCAGCTTACCGGGACAGGGTAGGACCGGGGAGCTGTTTTTT
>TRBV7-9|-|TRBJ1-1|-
CASSANQGLETEAFF
TGTGCCAGCAGCGCTAATCAGGGCCTAGAGACTGAAGCTTTCTTT
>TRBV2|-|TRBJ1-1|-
CASSEIGGFGNTEAFF
TGTGCCAGCAGTGAGATAGGGGGATTCGGGAACACTGAAGCTTTCTTT
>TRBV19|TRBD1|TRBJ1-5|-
CASSRDRGFVGNQPQHF
TGTGCCAGTAGTCGGGACAGGGGTTTCGTTGGCAATCAGCCCCAGCATTTT
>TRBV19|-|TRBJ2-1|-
CASSISGRGIDEQFF
TGTGCCAGTAGTATTTCCGGCAGGGGAATCGATGAGCAGTTCTTC
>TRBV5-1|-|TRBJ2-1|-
CASSLLNEQFF
TGCGCCAGCAGCTTGCTGAATGAGCAGTTCTTC
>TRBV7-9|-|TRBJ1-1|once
CASSLGAMNTEAFF
TGTGCCAGCAGCTTAGGTGCAATGAACACTGAAGCTTTCTTT
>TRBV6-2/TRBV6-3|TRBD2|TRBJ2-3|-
CASSPPRTSEYF
TGTGCCAGCAGTCCGCCCAGGACTAGCGAGTATTTT
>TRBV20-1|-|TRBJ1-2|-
CSAAKYGYTF
TGCAGTGCTGCTAAATATGGCTACACCTTC
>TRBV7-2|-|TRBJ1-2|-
CASSLDGLGVGGYTF
TGTGCCAGCAGCTTAGATGGGTTGGGGGTAGGCGGCTACACCTTC
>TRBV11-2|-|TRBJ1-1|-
CASSLERGGTEAFF
TGTGCCAGCAGCTTAGAACGAGGGGGCACTGAAGCTTTCTTT
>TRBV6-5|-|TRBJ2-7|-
CASRLMGGGLNEQYF
TGTGCCAGCAGACTCATGGGGGGGGGCCTGAACGAGCAGTACTTC
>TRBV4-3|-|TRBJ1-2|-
CASSQGVTKGGYTF
TGCGCCAGCAGCCAAGGGGTAACGAAGGGCGGCTACACCTTC
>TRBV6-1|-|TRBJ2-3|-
CASSEAGTDTQYF
TGTGCCAGCAGTGAAGCAGGGACAGATACGCAGTATTTT
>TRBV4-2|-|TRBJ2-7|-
CASSQDTGSPYEQYF
TGTGCCAGCAGCCAAGATACGGGATCTCCCTACGAGCAGTACTTC
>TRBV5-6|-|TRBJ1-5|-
CASSYGGRQGLLQHF
TGTGCCAGCAGCTATGGGGGGAGGCAGGGTTTGCTCCAGCATTTT
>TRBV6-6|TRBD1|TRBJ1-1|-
CASSSSGTANTEAFF
TGTGCCAGCAGTTCCTCCGGGACAGCGAACACTGAAGCTTTCTTT
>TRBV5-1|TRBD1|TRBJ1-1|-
CASSYNDREDTEAFF
TGCGCCAGCAGTTACAACGACAGGGAGGACACTGAAGCTTTCTTT
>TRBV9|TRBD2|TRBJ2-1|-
CASSPPGSGGVFRAFDEQFF
TGTGCCAGCAGCCCCCCCGGGAGCGGGGGGGTTTTCAGGGCATTCGATGAGCAGTTCTTC
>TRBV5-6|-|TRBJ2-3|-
CASSLDAGITDTQYF
TGTGCCAGCAGCTTGGACGCAGGTATCACAGATACGCAGTATTTT
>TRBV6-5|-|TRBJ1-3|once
CASSLGGGNTIYF
TGTGCCAGCAGTTTGGGCGGAGGAAACACCATATATTTT
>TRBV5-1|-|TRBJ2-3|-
CASSLRTGSPLTDTQYF
TGCGCCAGCAGCCTTAGAACAGGGAGTCCCCTCACAGATACGCAGTATTTT
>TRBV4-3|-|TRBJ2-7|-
CASSQDRAVSDEQYF
TGCGCCAGCAGCCAAGATCGGGCAGTCTCTGACGAGCAGTACTTC
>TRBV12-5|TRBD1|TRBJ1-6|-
CASGLARTPRDRGHSPLHF
TGTGCTAGTGGTTTGGCCCGAACCCCCCGGGACAGGGGGCATTCACCCCTCCACTTT
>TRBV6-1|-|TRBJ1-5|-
CASSEAIFGTINQPQHF
TGTGCCAGCAGTGAAGCCATCTTTGGGACAATTAATCAGCCCCAGCATTTT
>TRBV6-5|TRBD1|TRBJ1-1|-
CASSSGQGVLEAFF
TGTGCCAGCAGTTCGGGACAGGGGGTTCTTGAAGCTTTCTTT
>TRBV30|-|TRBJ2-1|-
CAWSRDTEQFF
TGTGCCTGGAGTAGGGATACTGAGCAGTTCTTC
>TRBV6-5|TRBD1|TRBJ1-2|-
CASRQRDRGIGGYTF
TGTGCCAGCAGACAACGGGACAGGGGAATAGGCGGCTACACCTTC
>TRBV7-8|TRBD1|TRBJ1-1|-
CASSFTGDTEAFF
TGTGCCAGCAGCTTTACAGGGGACACTGAAGCTTTCTTT
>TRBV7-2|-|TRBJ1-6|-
CASSLAPGVSNSPLHF
TGTGCCAGCAGCTTAGCGCCCGGGGTTAGTAATTCACCCCTCCACTTT